One T cell receptor (beta chain) is described in this entry. Its matching antigen is unknown. In the PCR, 60 Vbeta and 13 Jbeta primers were used. TCRdb's copy holds only in-frame clones and misses some; the assay was immunoSEQ multiplex PCR. There are about 94,000 clones in the sample; 60% to 80% occur only once, and about 3.8% lies in the top ten. The data were obtained in a study of cytomegalovirus exposure and HLA in healthy donors. Study-level background: Within the Caucasian-associated ancestry cluster were more than 75% of the 350 to 400 genotyped donors. The study's findings and limits: Earlier results showed most TCR beta V segments being productive about 87% or about 30% of the time.

Deletions cut 3 bases from V and 6 bases from J, with 10 bases between. The germline gives CDR1 SGHRS, CDR2 YFSETQ. The CDR3 runs to 12 residues. The V call is TRBV5-1, the J call TRBJ2-7, with D possibly matching TRBD1 (6 bases). The receptor was isolated from a woman aged 40 to 55 in good health and CMV-seronegative. The sample comprised PBMCs. In nucleotides, the CDR3 is TGCGCCAGCAGCTCCACAGGGATCGAGCAGTACTTC. Translation: CASSSTGIEQYF.